The 9 T cell receptor beta chains reported below all come from one sample, sequenced in a study of beta chain features in type 1 diabetes. Every bit of the isolated RNA underwent reverse transcription, so sequencing read expressed TCRB transcripts. Here immunoSEQ multiplex PCR was the method, and the copy in TCRdb shows in-frame clones only, minus some. There are about 140,000 clones in the sample; 6.5% to 8.5% occur only once, and more than 1.1% lies in the top ten. Sample: central memory CD4+ T cells from blood. The receptors shown here come from a woman aged 30 to 39 in good health.

The chain carries TRBV9 and TRBJ1-2; D might be TRBD1 (5 bases). The V gene lost 0 bases and the J gene lost 6 bases, with 9 bases spanning the gap. Germline V gene data show CDR1 as SGDLS and CDR2 as YYNGEE. The CDR3 is 13 amino acids. The CDR3 spells CASSVGQLDGYTF. CDR3 bases: TGTGCCAGCAGCGTAGGACAGCTAGATGGCTACACCTTC.

This chain connects TRBV19 to TRBJ2-3, with D possibly TRBD2 on 6 matching bases. The germline V gene encodes CDR1 LNHDA and CDR2 SQIVND (reference sequence). The CDR3 length is 17 residues. V was cut by 6 bases and J by 1 base, with 20 bases left in between. CDR3 DNA: TGTGCCAGTAGCGGTCGGCAGGGAGGATATGGCACAGATACGCAGTATTTT. It codes for CASSGRQGGYGTDTQYF.

The chain's CDR3 is CASSFQVNTEAFF. The CDR3 DNA reads as TGTGCCAGTAGTTTCCAGGTGAACACTGAAGCTTTCTTT. V is TRBV19 and J is TRBJ1-1; D is ambiguous. Germline CDR1 is LNHDA and CDR2 is SQIVND (reference sequence). This CDR3 spans 13 amino acids. Trimming removed 5 bases at V and 0 bases at J, with 7 bases between. Based on the CDR3 plus reference TRBV19 and TRBJ1-1, the full variable domain is DGGITQSPKYLFRKEGQNVTLSCEQNLNHDAMYWYRQDPGQGLRLIYYSQIVNDFQKGDIAEGYSVSREKKESFPLTVTSAQKNPTAFYLCASSFQVNTEAFFGQGTRLTVV.

V usage is TRBV28 and J usage is TRBJ2-7; 9 bases map to TRBD1. The trim removed 5 bases at V and 9 bases at J, leaving 17 bases unmatched. This CDR3 is built from 16 residues. Germline CDR1 MDHEN, CDR2 SYDVKM. This CDR3 reads CASSPPPGTGSVVQYF. For the CDR3, the DNA is TGTGCCAGCAGTCCCCCTCCGGGGACAGGGAGTGTGGTGCAGTACTTC. Full variable domain (missing parts from reference TRBV28 and TRBJ2-7): DVKVTQSSRYLVKRTGEKVFLECVQDMDHENMFWYRQDPGLGLRLIYFSYDVKMKEKGDIPEGYSVSREKKERFSLILESASTNQTSMYLCASSPPPGTGSVVQYFGPGTRLTVT.

This clone was seen ten or more times. The rearrangement uses TRBV6-5 and TRBJ2-1, with 9 bases matching TRBD2. The J segment lost 6 bases and the V segment lost 5 bases, leaving 5 bases of the junction unmatched. The CDR3 contains 14 residues. Germline V gives CDR1 MNHEY, CDR2 SVGAGI. This chain's CDR3 is CASSAAGGTNEQFF. The CDR3 nucleotides are TGTGCCAGCAGTGCAGCGGGAGGAACCAATGAGCAGTTCTTC.

Only a few counts were recorded for this clone. The chain has TRBV6-5 and TRBJ1-2; 9 nucleotides line up with TRBD1. CDR1 is MNHEY and CDR2 is SVGAGI in the germline V gene. With 7 bases clipped from V and 8 bases from J, the junction kept 11 bases outside the gene matches. The CDR3 loop spans 14 amino acids. CDR3 coding DNA: TGTGCCAGCACTCCAGGGACAGGGAATTTAGGCTACACCTTC. Its translation: CASTPGTGNLGYTF.

This clone was found a few times. The V call is TRBV19, the J call TRBJ2-7; possibly TRBD1 for D (6 bases). Germline CDR1 reads LNHDA; CDR2 reads SQIVND (reference sequence). V lost 7 bases, J lost 1 base, and 14 bases lay in between. This CDR3 has 14 amino acids. As DNA, the CDR3 is TGTGCCAGTACAAGGAACCAGGGGTCCTACGAGCAGTACTTC. This gives the protein CASTRNQGSYEQYF. The entire variable domain, with the rest obtained from reference TRBV19 and TRBJ2-7, is as follows: DGGITQSPKYLFRKEGQNVTLSCEQNLNHDAMYWYRQDPGQGLRLIYYSQIVNDFQKGDIAEGYSVSREKKESFPLTVTSAQKNPTAFYLCASTRNQGSYEQYFGPGTRLTVT.

This clone was observed a few times. This chain links TRBV19 with TRBJ1-5, with D uncertain. V shed 2 bases and J shed 4 bases, with 12 bases lying between them. The germline V gene encodes CDR1 LNHDA and CDR2 SQIVND (reference sequence). This CDR3 has 15 residues. The CDR3 here is CASSILRETNQPQHF. As DNA, the CDR3 is TGTGCCAGTAGTATACTTCGGGAGACAAATCAGCCCCAGCATTTT.

The chain has TRBV27 and TRBJ2-1; 7 nucleotides line up with TRBD2. Unmatched junction bases numbered 3, after V lost 2 bases and J lost 5 bases. The CDR3 runs 14 residues. CDR1 is MNHEY and CDR2 is SMNVEV in the germline V gene (reference sequence). The DNA of the CDR3 is TGTGCCAGCAGTTTAAGACTAGCCAACAATGAGCAGTTCTTC. Translated: CASSLRLANNEQFF.